The clone carrying this TCR beta chain was observed many times. What it recognizes is unknown. This sample is drawn from a study of early T cells in non-severe SARS-CoV-2 infection. Looking at the study overall: Unsorted whole-blood RNA was sequenced in bulk, leaving chains unpaired. The study, taken as a whole, reports: Missing private and CD4 specificities, VDJdb matching favored anti-spike CD8 responses.

Germline V lookup: CDR1 SEHNR, CDR2 FQNEAQ (reference sequence). V trimming: 1 base; J trimming: 3 bases; junction bases outside the gene matches: 11. The CDR3 length is 17 residues. Individual cDNA molecules received unique molecular identifiers during library preparation. TCRdb fed the 5' RACE reads into MiXCR, producing one record per CDR3 protein. This sample has 50,000 or so distinct CDR3 sequences; around 8% occur once, and the top ten carry approximately 8.8%. Material: whole blood. The TCR originated in an adult who was a healthcare worker with PCR-confirmed SARS-CoV-2 infection or an uninfected control (not recorded which). V usage is TRBV7-9 and J usage is TRBJ1-1, with 7 positions matching TRBD1. Here the CDR3 DNA reads TGTGCCAGCAGCTTAGACGGTTACAGGGGAGGGGACACTGAAGCTTTCTTT. Its translation is CASSLDGYRGGDTEAFF. The complete variable domain, with remaining parts taken from reference TRBV7-9 and TRBJ1-1, reads DTGVSQNPRHKITKRGQNVTFRCDPISEHNRLYWYRQTLGQGPEFLTYFQNEAQLEKSRLLSDRFSAERPKGSFSTLEIQRTEQGDSAMYLCASSLDGYRGGDTEAFFGQGTRLTVV.